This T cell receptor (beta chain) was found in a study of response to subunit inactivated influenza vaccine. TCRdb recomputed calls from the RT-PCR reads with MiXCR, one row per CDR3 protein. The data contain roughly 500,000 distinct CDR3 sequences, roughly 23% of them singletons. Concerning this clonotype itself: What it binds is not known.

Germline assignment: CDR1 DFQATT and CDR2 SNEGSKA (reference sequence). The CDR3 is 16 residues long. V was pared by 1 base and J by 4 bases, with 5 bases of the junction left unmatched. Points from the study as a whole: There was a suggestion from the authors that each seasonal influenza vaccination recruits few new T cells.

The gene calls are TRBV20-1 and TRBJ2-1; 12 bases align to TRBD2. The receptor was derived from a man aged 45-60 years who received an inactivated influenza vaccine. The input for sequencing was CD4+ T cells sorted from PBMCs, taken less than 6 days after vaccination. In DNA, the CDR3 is TGCAGTGCTAGAGCTAGCGGGAGGGCCAATTACAATGAGCAGTTCTTC. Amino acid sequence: CSARASGRANYNEQFF.